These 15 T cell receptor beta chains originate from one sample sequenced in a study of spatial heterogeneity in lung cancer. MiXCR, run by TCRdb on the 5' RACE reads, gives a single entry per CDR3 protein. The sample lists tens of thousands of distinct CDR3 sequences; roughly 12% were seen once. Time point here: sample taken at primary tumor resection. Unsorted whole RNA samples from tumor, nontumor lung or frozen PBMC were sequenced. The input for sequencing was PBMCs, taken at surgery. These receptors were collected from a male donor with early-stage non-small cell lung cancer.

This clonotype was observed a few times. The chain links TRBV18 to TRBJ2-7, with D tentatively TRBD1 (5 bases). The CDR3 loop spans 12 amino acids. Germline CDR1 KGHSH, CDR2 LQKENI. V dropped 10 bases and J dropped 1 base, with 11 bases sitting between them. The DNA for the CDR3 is TGTGCCACCGCCAGGGAATCCTACGAGCAGTACTTC. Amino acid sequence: CATARESYEQYF.

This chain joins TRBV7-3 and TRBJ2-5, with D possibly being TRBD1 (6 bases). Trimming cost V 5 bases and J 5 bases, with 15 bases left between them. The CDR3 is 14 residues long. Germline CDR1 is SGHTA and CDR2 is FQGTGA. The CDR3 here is CASSRDDRSETQYF. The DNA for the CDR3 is TGTGCCAGCAGCCGAGACGACAGGTCGGAGACCCAGTACTTC.

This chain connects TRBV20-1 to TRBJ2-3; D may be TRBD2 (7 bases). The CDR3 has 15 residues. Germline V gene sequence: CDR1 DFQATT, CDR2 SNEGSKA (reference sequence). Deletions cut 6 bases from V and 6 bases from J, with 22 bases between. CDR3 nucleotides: TGCAGTGCGTCTAGGGGGGGCGCGAATTTTGATACGCAGTATTTT. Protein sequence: CSASRGGANFDTQYF.

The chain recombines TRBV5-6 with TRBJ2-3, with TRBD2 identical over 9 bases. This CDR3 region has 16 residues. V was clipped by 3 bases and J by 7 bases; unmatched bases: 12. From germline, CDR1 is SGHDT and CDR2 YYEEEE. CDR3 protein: CASSSDFSGGRNTQYF. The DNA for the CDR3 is TGTGCCAGCAGCTCGGATTTCAGCGGGGGGCGAAATACGCAGTATTTT.

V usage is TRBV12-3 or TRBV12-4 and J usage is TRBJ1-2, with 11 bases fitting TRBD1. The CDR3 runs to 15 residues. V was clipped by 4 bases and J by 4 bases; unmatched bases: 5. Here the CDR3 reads CASSSSGTGGYGYTF. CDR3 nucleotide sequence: TGTGCCAGCAGTTCATCCGGGACAGGGGGCTATGGCTACACCTTC.

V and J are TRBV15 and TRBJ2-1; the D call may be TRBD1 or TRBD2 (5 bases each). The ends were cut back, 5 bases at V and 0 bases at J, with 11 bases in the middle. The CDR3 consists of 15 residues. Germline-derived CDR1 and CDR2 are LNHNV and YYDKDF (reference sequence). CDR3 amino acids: CATSGDASSYNEQFF. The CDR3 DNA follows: TGTGCCACCAGCGGGGACGCAAGCTCCTACAATGAGCAGTTCTTC.

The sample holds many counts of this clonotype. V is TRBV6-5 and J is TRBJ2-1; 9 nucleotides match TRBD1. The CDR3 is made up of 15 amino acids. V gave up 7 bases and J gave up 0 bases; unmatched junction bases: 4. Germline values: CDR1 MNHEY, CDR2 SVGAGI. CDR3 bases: TGTGCCAGCAAACCGGGACAGGGCTCCTACAATGAGCAGTTCTTC. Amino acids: CASKPGQGSYNEQFF.

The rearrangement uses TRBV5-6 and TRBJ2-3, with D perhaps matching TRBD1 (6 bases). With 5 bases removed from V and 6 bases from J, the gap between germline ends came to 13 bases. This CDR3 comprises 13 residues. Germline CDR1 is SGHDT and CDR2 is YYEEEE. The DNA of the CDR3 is TGTGCCAGCAGTTTTGGACAGCTCGATACGCAGTATTTT. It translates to CASSFGQLDTQYF.

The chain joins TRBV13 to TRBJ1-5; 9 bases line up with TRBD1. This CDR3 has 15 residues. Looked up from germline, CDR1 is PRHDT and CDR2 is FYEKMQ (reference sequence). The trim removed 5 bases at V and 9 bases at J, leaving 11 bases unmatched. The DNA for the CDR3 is TGTGCCAGCAGCCGGATGGGACAGGGCCTGGGGCCCCAGCATTTT. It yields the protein CASSRMGQGLGPQHF.

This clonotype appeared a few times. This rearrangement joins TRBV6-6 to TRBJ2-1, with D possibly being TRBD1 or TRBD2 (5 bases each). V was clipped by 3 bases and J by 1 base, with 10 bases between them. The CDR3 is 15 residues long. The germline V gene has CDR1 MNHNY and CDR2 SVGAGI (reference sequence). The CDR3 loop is CASSYSGRSYNEQFF. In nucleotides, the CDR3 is TGTGCCAGCAGTTATTCGGGACGGTCCTACAATGAGCAGTTCTTC.

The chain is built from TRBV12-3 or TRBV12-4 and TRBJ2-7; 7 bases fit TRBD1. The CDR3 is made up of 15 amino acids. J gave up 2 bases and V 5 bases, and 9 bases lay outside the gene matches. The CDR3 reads CASSMYDRAPYEQYF. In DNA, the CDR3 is TGTGCCAGCAGTATGTATGACAGGGCCCCCTACGAGCAGTACTTC.

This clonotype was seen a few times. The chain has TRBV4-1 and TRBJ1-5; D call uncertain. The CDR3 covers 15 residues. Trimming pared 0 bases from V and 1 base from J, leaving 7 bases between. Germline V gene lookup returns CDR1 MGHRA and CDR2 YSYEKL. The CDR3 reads CASSQDTVSNQPQHF. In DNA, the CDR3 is TGCGCCAGCAGCCAAGACACGGTGAGCAATCAGCCCCAGCATTTT.

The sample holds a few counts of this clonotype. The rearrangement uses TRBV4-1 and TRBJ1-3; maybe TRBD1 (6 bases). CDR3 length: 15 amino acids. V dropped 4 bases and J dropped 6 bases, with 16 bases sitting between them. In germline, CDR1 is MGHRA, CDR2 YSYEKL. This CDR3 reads CASSPQGRDENTIYF. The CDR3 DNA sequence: TGCGCCAGCAGCCCGCAGGGGAGGGATGAAAACACCATATATTTT.

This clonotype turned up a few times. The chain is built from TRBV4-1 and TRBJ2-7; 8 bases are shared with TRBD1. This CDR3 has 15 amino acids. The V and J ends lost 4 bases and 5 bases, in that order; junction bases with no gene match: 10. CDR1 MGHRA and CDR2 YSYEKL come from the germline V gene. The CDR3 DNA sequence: TGCGCCAGCAGCCTCTTTGGACAGGGTATCGACGAGCAGTACTTC. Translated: CASSLFGQGIDEQYF.

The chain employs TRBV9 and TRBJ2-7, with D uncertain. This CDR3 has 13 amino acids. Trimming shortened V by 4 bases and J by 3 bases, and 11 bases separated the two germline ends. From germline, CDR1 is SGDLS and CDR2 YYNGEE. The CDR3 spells CASSPPASYEQYF. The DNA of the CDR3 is TGTGCCAGCAGCCCCCCGGCGAGCTACGAGCAGTACTTC.